This entry is about one T cell receptor beta chain. Its antigen is unknown. Qualities for individual bases were not recorded, and no much larger clone is one base off. The CDR3 holds 14 amino acids from the cysteine to the phenylalanine. The only DNA kept is the CDR3, 42 bases in frame from the first base. V is trimmed back by 6 bases and J by 5 bases, and the junction contains 11 bases that no gene match accounts for. Taken from the germline V gene, the CDR1 and CDR2 loops are SQVTM and ANQGSEA. The data originate from a study of shared clonotypes between healthy human individuals (dated by TCRdb to 2020 to 2022). Context from the whole study: The cohort included three men and a couple of women between 18 and 49 years of age. For each donor, CD4 naive and CD4 memory were each given three plates, CD8 naive was given two plates, and CD8 memory was given one plate. To estimate repertoire size and how much clonotype sharing occurs between individuals, the study deeply sequenced the blood TCR repertoires of five healthy adults. Libraries were prepared and TCR repertoires were sequenced by different laboratories using diverse techniques, in order to increase sequencing depth and limit assay-specific biases. Per donor, leukapheresis produced somewhere between about 0.8 and 9 billion PBMCs. What the research found in general, with its limitations: Based on pairwise subsampling, the degree of clonotype sharing among donors was expected to be affected by sequencing depth. When several donors were compared, the shared fraction of clonotypes was approximately 5% for naive CD4, less than 4% for naive CD8, 2% to 2.5% for memory CD4, and around 0.4% for memory CD8. Compared with non-shared clonotypes, clonotypes shared by all four sorted-subset donors had higher generation probabilities. Even with the large sequencing depth, rarefaction of the sorted-subset datasets indicated that sequencing was incomplete. Because the study included a small number of donors, the genetic and exposure-history diversity represented was limited. Sampling was restricted to blood, and TCR repertoires in tissues likely differ from the TCR repertoires found in blood. Estimated clonotype richness was generally larger for naive than for memory subsets.

Healthy HIV-negative adults with no recently reported acute infections or vaccinations were included as donors. Only Caucasian adults living in Nashville, Tennessee, USA were represented among the donors. Magnetic negative selection was used to enrich CD4+ T cells, after which naive cells were positively selected on CD45RA and the negative fraction became the memory subset. Blood was obtained by leukapheresis, after which PBMCs were separated by Ficoll-Histopaque density gradient centrifugation and cryopreserved in liquid nitrogen vapor phase. Analytical flow cytometry was used to check the purity and quantity of each magnetically sorted T cell population. From each sorted fraction, genomic DNA was isolated and quantified by UV absorbance on a Nanodrop 2000c. TCR CDR3 regions were amplified from genomic DNA by multiplex PCR using the deep immunoSEQ assay. Extracted genomic DNA from each cell subset was distributed evenly across all wells of several immunoSEQ 96-well plates, and each plate was treated as a replicate. For sorted subsets, 200 to 250 ng of genomic DNA, equivalent to around 30,000 T cell genomes, went into each replicate PCR. The purified libraries were quantified using a Qubit 3.0 fluorometer, sized with a Bioanalyzer 2100, and then quantified again using the KAPA Library Quantification kit. Every immunoSEQ 96-well plate was sequenced on a dedicated single-read 150-cycle Illumina NextSeq 550 flow cell. In the authors' own workflow: Because only junctional sequences without quality scores were contained in the immunoSEQ output, filtering matching that applied to full-length reads could not be performed. To assign V/J genes and CDR3, sequences were annotated using PyIR, a Python wrapper for IgBLAST v1.9, with IMGT germline references. Reads were removed for weak V/J assignments (E-value above 1e-6), missing CDR3, stop codons, out-of-frame junctions, or ambiguous translated residues. V3J clonotypes were defined by identical inferred V gene, J gene, and CDR3 amino acid sequence. The percentage overlap between two repertoires was calculated by dividing the number of shared unique clonotypes by the size of the smaller repertoire. Richness of each repertoire was evaluated using RTK rarefaction, the Chao1 estimator, and Recon v2.1 estimates of unobserved clonotypes. Generation probabilities for all TCRbeta clonotypes obtained by the gDNA method from several donors were computed using OLGA. TCRdb provides this immuneACCESS table in a form limited to in-frame rearrangements. Some clones are lacking; in checked studies, under half of them reflect an unresolved V gene, and why the rest are absent is not known. V, J and clone size derive from that table, while D and trimming were established from the DNA sequence. The sample table lists over a million clones, 95% to 99% of them with a count of one. The ten biggest clones cover less than 0.55% of the sample.

This receptor was identified in a man between 25 and 39 years old in good health. The sequencing input was naive CD4+ T cells sorted from blood. The sample's cell subset or site label, decoded: CD45RA+ positively selected. This chain joins TRBV29-1 to TRBJ2-5; 8 bases in the middle match TRBD2. The DNA sequence is TGCAGCGTATTCAATAGCGGGAACGAGGAGACCCAGTACTTC. This encodes CSVFNSGNEETQYF.